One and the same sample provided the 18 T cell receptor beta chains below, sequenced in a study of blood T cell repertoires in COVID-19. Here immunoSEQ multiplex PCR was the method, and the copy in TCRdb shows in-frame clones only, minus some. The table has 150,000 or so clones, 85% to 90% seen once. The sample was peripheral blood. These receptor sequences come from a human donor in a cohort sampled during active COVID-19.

CDR3 residues: CASSRGQYGTGELFF. The CDR3 bases are TGTGCCAGCAGCCGGGGACAGTATGGCACCGGGGAGCTGTTTTTT. The rearrangement uses TRBV5-6 and TRBJ2-2; TRBD1 aligns across 7 bases. The length of the CDR3 is 15 residues. V gave up 4 bases and J gave up 4 bases; unmatched junction bases: 7. Germline lookup yields CDR1 SGHDT and CDR2 YYEEEE.

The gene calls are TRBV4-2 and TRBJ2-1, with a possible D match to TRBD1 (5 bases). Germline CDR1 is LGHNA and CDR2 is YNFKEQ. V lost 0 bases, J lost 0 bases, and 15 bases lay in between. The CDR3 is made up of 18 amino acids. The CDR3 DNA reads TGTGCCAGCAGCCAAGATCGTCTGGGGCGGAGCTCCTACAATGAGCAGTTCTTC. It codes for CASSQDRLGRSSYNEQFF.

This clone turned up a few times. CDR3 in amino acids: CASSTSPAGGYEQYF. The CDR3 DNA follows: TGTGCCAGCAGCACCTCTCCAGCGGGAGGGTACGAGCAGTACTTC. The rearrangement links TRBV7-2 to TRBJ2-7, with 10 bases that match TRBD2. Germline CDR1 and CDR2: SGHTA and FQGNSA. The CDR3 is 15 amino acids. After removal of 5 bases from V and 4 bases from J, the junction contained 8 bases not matched to a gene.

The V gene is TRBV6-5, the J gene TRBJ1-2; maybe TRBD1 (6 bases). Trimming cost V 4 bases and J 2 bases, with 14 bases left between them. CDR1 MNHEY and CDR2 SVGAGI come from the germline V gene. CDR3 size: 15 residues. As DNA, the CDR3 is TGTGCCAGCAGTTCTCATAGACAGGCCAACTATGGCTACACCTTC. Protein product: CASSSHRQANYGYTF.

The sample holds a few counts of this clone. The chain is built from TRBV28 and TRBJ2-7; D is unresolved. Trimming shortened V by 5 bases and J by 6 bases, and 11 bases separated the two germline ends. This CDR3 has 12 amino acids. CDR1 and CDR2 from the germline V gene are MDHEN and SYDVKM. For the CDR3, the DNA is TGTGCCAGCAGTCGAGCGAGTCGCGAGCAGTACTTC. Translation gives CASSRASREQYF.

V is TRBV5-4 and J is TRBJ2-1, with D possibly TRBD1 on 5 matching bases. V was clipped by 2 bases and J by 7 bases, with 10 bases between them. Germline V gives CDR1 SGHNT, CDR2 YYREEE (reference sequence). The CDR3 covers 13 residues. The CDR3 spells CASSLSGNNEQFF. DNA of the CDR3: TGTGCCAGCAGCTTATCAGGGAATAATGAGCAGTTCTTC.

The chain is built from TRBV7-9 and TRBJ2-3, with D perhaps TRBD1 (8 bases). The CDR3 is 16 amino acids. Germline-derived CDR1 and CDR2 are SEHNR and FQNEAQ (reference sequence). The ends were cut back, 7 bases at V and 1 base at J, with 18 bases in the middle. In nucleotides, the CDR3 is TGTGCCAGCACCCCTGGGGGGGGACAGGGCACAGATACGCAGTATTTT. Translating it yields CASTPGGGQGTDTQYF.

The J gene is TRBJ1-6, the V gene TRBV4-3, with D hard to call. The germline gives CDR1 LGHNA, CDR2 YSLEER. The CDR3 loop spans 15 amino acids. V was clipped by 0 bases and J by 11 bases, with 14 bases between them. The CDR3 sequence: CASSQDYSAATPLHF. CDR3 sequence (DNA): TGCGCCAGCAGCCAAGATTATTCTGCTGCGACACCCCTCCACTTT.

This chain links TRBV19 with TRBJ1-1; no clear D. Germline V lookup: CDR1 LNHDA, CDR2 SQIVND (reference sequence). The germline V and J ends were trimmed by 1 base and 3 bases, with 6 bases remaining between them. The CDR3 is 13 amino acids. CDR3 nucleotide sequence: TGTGCCAGTAGTATAGTAGCCCACACTGAAGCTTTCTTT. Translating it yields CASSIVAHTEAFF.

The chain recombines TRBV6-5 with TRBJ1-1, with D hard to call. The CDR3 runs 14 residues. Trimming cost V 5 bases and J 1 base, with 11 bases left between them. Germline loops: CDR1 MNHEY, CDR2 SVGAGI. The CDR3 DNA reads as TGTGCCAGCAGTATGAGGAGGGAGAACACTGAAGCTTTCTTT. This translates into CASSMRRENTEAFF.

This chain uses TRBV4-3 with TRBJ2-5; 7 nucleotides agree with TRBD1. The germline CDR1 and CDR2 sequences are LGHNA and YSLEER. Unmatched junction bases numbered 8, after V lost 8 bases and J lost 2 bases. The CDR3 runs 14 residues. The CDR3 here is CASSYGTVQETQYF. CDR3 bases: TGCGCCAGCTCATATGGGACAGTGCAAGAGACCCAGTACTTC.

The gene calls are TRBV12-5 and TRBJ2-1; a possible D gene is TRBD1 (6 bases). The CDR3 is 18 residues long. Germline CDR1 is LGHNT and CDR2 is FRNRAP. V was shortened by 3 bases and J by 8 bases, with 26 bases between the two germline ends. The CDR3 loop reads CASGFFRSGQGRTDEQFF. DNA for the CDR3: TGTGCTAGTGGTTTTTTCCGCTCCGGGCAGGGGCGCACTGATGAGCAGTTCTTC.

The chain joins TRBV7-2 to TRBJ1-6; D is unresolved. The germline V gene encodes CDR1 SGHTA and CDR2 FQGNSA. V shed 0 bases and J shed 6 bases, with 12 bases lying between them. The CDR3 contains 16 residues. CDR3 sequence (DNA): TGTGCCAGCAGCTTAGCGATTAGAGGTTTTAATTCACCCCTCCACTTT. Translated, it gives CASSLAIRGFNSPLHF.

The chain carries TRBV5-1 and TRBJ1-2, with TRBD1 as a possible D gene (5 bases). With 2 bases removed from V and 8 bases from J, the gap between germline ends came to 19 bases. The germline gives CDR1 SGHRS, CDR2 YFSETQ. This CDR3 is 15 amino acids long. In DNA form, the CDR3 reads TGCGCCAGCAGCTTCTCCACCGGGGGGTCGGTGGGCTACACCTTC. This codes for CASSFSTGGSVGYTF.

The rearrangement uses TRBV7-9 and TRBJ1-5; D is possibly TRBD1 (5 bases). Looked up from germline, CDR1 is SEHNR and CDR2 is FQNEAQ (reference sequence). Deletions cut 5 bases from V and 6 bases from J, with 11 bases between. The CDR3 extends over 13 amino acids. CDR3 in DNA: TGTGCCAGCAGCGCCGGGGGGGGTCAGCCCCAGCATTTT. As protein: CASSAGGGQPQHF.

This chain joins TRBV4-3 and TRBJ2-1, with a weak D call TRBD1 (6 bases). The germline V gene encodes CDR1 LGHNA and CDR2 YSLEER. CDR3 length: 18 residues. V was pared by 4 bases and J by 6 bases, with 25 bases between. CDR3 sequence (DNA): TGCGCCAGCAGCCGAGTAACAGGGAGAGGGATAGTAGGCAATGAGCAGTTCTTC. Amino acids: CASSRVTGRGIVGNEQFF.

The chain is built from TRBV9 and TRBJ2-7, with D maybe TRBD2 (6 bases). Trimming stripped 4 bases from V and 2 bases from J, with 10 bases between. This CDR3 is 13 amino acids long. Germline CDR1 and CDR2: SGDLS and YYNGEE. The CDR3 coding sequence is TGTGCCAGCAGCCGTAGCGGAACCTACGAGCAGTACTTC. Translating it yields CASSRSGTYEQYF.

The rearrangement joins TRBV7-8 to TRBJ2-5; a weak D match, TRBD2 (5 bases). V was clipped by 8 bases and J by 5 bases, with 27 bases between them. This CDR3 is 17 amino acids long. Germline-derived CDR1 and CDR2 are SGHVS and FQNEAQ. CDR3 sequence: CASPPPGESLGRETQYF. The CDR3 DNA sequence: TGTGCCAGCCCCCCTCCCGGGGAGAGTTTAGGGCGGGAGACCCAGTACTTC. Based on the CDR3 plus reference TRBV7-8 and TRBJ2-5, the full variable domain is GAGVSQSPRYKVAKRGQDVALRCDPISGHVSLFWYQQALGQGPEFLTYFQNEAQLDKSGLPSDRFFAERPEGSVSTLKIQRTQQEDSAVYLCASPPPGESLGRETQYFGPGTRLLVL.